This T cell receptor beta chain was identified in a study of T-cell memory formation after mild COVID-19. Study-level points and caveats: Cross-reactive memory seemingly joined, as some responding clones were found in pre-infection memory.

From 5'RACE with constant-segment primers came TCR alpha and TCR beta cDNA libraries that carried sample barcodes and UMIs. TCRdb re-derived calls from the 5' RACE reads in MiXCR, one entry per CDR3 protein. Of some 440,000 distinct CDR3 sequences in the sample, roughly 23% are singletons; the top ten hold around 13%. This clonotype was observed a few times. Its matching antigen is unknown. This CDR3 has 16 residues. Trimming removed 0 bases from V and 5 bases from J; junction bases left unmatched: 7. Germline V CDR1 and CDR2: MNHEY, SVGAGI. The chain uses TRBV6-5 and TRBJ2-5, with TRBD2 identical over 9 bases. The sample consisted of PBMCs or a T cell subset sorted from them (not recorded which). The receptor comes from an adult woman who had mild COVID-19 (a few samples of this study predate the infection). Cell type and time point are not known. The CDR3 loop reads CASSYSLNSGGETQYF. Written as DNA, the CDR3 is TGTGCCAGCAGTTACTCGCTGAATAGCGGGGGTGAGACCCAGTACTTC.